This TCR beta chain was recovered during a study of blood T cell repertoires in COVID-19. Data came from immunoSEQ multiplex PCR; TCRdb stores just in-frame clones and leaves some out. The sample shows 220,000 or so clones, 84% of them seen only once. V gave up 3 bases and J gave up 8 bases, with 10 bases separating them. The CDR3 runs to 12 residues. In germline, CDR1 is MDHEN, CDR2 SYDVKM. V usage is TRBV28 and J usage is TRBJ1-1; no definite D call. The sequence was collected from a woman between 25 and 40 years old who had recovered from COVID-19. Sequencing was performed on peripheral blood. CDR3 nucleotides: TGTGCCAGCAGTTTTTTCGGTGAGGAAGCTTTCTTT. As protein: CASSFFGEEAFF.